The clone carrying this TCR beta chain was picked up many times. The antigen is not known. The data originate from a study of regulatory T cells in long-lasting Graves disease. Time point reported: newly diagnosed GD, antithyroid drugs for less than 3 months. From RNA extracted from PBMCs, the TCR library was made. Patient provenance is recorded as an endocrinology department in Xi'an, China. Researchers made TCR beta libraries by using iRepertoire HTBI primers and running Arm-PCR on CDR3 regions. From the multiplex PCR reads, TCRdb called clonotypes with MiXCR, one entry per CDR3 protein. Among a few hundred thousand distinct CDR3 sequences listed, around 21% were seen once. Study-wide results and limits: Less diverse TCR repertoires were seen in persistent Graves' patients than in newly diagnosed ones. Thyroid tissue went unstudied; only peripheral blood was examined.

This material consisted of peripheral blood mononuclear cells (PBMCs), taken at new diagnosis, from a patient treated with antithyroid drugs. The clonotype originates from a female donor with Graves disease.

The CDR3: CASSQGRTVNQPQHF. DNA for the CDR3: TGTGCCAGCAGCCAAGGGAGGACAGTCAATCAGCCCCAGCATTTT. The genes are TRBV3-1 and TRBJ1-5, with D possibly TRBD1 on 6 matching bases. Trimming removed 1 base at V and 3 bases at J, with 10 bases between. CDR3 size: 15 residues. Germline V gene lookup returns CDR1 LGHDT and CDR2 YNNKEL (reference sequence).